Sequencing of this T cell receptor beta chain was carried out in a study of T cells in Graves' hyperthyroidism and ophthalmopathy. This clonotype was counted many times. CDR1 SEHNR and CDR2 FQNEAQ come from the germline V gene (reference sequence). Trimming removed 5 bases from V and 0 bases from J; junction bases left unmatched: 14. CDR3 length equals 18 residues. PBMCs were obtained from about 10 ml fresh peripheral blood. Regions amplified from RNA transcripts were the TCR beta CDR3 regions. During a first-round RT-PCR of the TCR CDR3, the HTBI primer set was used. TCRdb reprocessed the multiplex PCR reads with MiXCR, giving one entry per CDR3 protein. This table holds 300,000 to 400,000 distinct CDR3 sequences, roughly 13% found once.

The clonotype was recovered from a woman aged 60-75 years with Graves' hyperthyroidism. V and J are TRBV7-9 and TRBJ2-5, with 8 bases lining up with TRBD2. The sample taken for sequencing was blood. Here the CDR3 reads CASSPPGTSGGYQETQYF. The CDR3 DNA sequence: TGTGCCAGCAGCCCGCCGGGGACCTCGGGAGGGTACCAAGAGACCCAGTACTTC.